This T cell receptor beta chain was observed in a study of blood T cell repertoires in COVID-19. Study in general: PBMCs, B-cell-depleted T cells, or T cells provided the cDNA or gDNA that made up the material.

This clone was counted a few times. Followed over time, Seattle patients had been enrolled while infection was active. J lost 0 bases, V lost 4 bases, and 3 bases had no gene match. Germline lookup yields CDR1 SGHNT and CDR2 YENEEA. CDR3 size: 16 residues. The table came from immunoSEQ multiplex PCR; TCRdb's copy has only in-frame clones and leaves some out. The profile shows hundreds of thousands of clones, 80% to 90% of them singletons. The sequenced material came from peripheral blood. The V gene is TRBV11-3, the J gene TRBJ2-1; 10 bases align to TRBD1. This receptor was identified in a woman in her fifties or sixties with COVID-19, enrolled during active disease. CDR3 sequence: CASSSRDRGSYNEQFF. The CDR3 DNA reads TGTGCCAGCAGCTCGAGGGACAGGGGCTCCTACAATGAGCAGTTCTTC. Full variable domain (rest looked up from reference TRBV11-3 and TRBJ2-1): EAGVVQSPRYKIIEKKQPVAFWCNPISGHNTLYWYLQNLGQGPELLIRYENEEAVDDSQLPKDRFSAERLKGVDSTLKIQPAELGDSAVYLCASSSRDRGSYNEQFFGPGTRLTVL.